This T cell receptor beta chain was captured in a study of T cell responses to AZD1222 COVID-19 vaccine. The CDR3 sequence is 13 residues long. The V end was cut by 0 bases, the J end by 8 bases, with 8 bases between. Germline V gives CDR1 SSHAT, CDR2 FNYEAQ (reference sequence). The table came from immunoSEQ multiplex PCR; TCRdb's copy has only in-frame clones and leaves some out. The sample includes 200,000 or so clones, roughly 92% of them seen just once. This TCR was sampled from an adult who received the AZD1222 COVID-19 vaccine. The chain joins TRBV7-7 to TRBJ2-1; tentatively, D is TRBD1 (5 bases). Here the sequenced sample was peripheral blood, taken 28 days after the second AZD1222 dose. CDR3 residues: CASSLARADEQFF. The CDR3 DNA sequence: TGTGCCAGCAGCTTAGCCAGGGCCGATGAGCAGTTCTTC. Combining the CDR3 with reference TRBV7-7 and TRBJ2-1 gives the whole variable domain GAGVSQSPRYKVTKRGQDVTLRCDPISSHATLYWYQQALGQGPEFLTYFNYEAQPDKSGLPSDRFSAERPEGSISTLTIQRTEQRDSAMYRCASSLARADEQFFGPGTRLTVL.